This T cell receptor (beta chain) was found in a study of T cells in Graves' hyperthyroidism and ophthalmopathy. The CDR3 spans 13 residues. The V gene's germline CDR1 is MNHEY and CDR2 SMNVEV (reference sequence). The V and J ends lost 6 bases and 2 bases respectively, with 11 bases between them. Authors of the study amplified TCR beta CDR3 regions from RNA transcripts. The HTBI primer set was used in a first-round RT-PCR of the TCR CDR3. MiXCR, applied by TCRdb to the multiplex PCR reads, yields one record per CDR3 protein. The sample holds about 760,000 distinct CDR3 sequences, just over 35% seen once. Hyperthyroidism had been newly diagnosed in patients aged 18 to 65, and its duration was under 2 months.

The sample was blood. This TCR came from a woman aged 35 to 49 with Graves' hyperthyroidism. The rearrangement uses TRBV27 and TRBJ2-7; D might be TRBD1 or TRBD2, each matching 6 bases. CDR3 nucleotides: TGTGCCAGCAGAAGGGGGACTGCCTACGAGCAGTACTTC. This gives the protein CASRRGTAYEQYF.